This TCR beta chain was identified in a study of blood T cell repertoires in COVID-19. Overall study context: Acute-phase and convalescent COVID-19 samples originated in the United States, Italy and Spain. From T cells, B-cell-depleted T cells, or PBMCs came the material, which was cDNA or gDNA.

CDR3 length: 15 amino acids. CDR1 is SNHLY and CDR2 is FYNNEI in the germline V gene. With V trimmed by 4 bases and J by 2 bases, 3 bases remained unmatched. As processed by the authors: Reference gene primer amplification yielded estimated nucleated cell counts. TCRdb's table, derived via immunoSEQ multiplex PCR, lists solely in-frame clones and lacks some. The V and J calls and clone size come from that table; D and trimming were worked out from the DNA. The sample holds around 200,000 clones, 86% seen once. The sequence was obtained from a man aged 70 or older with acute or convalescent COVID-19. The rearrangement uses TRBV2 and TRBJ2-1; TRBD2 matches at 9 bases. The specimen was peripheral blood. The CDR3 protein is CASSVAGGTYNEQFF. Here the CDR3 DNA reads TGTGCCAGCAGTGTTGCGGGGGGGACCTACAATGAGCAGTTCTTC.